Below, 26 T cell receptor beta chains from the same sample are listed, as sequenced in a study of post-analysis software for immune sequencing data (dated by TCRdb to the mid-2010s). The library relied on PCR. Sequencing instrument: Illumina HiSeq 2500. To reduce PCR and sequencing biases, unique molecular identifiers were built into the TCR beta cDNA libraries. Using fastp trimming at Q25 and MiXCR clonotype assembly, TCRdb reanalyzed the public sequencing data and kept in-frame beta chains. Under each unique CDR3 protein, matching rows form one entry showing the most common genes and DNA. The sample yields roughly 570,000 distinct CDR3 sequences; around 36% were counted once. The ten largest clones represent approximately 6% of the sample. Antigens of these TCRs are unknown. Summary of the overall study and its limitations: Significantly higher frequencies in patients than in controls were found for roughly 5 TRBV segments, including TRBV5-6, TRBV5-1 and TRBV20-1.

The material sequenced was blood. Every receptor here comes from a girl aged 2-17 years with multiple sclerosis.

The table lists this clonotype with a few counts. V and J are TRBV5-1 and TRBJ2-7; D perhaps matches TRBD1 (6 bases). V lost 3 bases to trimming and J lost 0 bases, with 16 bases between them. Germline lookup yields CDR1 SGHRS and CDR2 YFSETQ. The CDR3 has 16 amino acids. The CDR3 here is CASSYRQVAFSYEQYF. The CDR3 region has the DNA TGCGCCAGCAGCTACCGACAGGTAGCCTTCTCCTACGAGCAGTACTTC.

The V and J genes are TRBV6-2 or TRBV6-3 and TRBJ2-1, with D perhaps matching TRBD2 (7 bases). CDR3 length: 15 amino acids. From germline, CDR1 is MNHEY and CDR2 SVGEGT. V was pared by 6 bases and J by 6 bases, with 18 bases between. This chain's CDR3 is CASRPTTGRGNEQFF. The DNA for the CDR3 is TGTGCCAGCAGACCAACCACAGGGAGGGGCAATGAGCAGTTCTTC.

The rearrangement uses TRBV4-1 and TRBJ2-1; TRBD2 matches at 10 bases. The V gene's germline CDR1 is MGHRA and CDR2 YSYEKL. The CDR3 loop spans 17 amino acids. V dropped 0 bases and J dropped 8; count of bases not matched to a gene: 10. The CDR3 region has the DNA TGCGCCAGCAGCCAAGACCGAGCGGGGGGGCCGGTCTATGAGCAGTTCTTC. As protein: CASSQDRAGGPVYEQFF.

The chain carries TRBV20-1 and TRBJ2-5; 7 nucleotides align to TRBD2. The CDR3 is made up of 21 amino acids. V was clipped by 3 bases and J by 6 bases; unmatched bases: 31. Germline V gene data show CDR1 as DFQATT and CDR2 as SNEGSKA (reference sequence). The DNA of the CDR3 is TGCAGTGCTAGCATTGGAGCGGGGAAGGTGCTGGGAGGGTTGGGGTGGCAGACCCAGTACTTC. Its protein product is CSASIGAGKVLGGLGWQTQYF.

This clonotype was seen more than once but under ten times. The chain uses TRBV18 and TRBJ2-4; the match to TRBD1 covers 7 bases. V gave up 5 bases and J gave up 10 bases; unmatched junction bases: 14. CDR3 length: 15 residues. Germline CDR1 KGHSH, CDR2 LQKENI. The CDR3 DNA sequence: TGTGCCAGCTCAGTTCTACAGGGGCCCCAAGGAATTCAGTACTTC. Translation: CASSVLQGPQGIQYF.

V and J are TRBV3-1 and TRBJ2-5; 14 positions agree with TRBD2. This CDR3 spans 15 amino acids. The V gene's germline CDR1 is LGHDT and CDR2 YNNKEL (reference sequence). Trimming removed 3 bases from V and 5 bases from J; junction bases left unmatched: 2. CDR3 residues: CASSHRTSGGETQYF. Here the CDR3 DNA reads TGTGCCAGCAGCCACCGGACTAGCGGGGGGGAGACCCAGTACTTC.

CDR3 in amino acids: CASSQRQVARNNEQYF. CDR3 coding DNA: TGCGCCAGCAGCCAAAGGCAGGTAGCCCGAAACAATGAGCAGTACTTC. The rearrangement joins TRBV4-1 to TRBJ2-1; D is undetermined. The closer fit of TRBJ2-7 to the DNA end suggests the J call may be wrong. This CDR3 spans 16 amino acids. The germline gives CDR1 MGHRA, CDR2 YSYEKL.

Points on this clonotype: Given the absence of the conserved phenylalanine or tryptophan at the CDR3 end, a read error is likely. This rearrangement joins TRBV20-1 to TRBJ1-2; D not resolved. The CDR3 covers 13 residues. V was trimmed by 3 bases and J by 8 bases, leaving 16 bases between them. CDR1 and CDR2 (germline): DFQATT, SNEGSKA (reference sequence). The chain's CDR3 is CSARAEFSRGYTC. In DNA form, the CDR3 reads TGCAGTGCTAGGGCAGAGTTTTCTAGGGGCTACACCTGC.

The CDR3 here is CASSQETSGTFSSTDTQYF. CDR3 nucleotide sequence: TGTGCCAGCAGCCAGGAAACTAGCGGGACATTCTCTAGCACAGATACGCAGTATTTT. The chain recombines TRBV7-6 with TRBJ2-3; 10 nucleotides match TRBD2. This CDR3 is built from 19 residues. V lost 5 bases and J lost 0; bases outside the gene matches: 14. Germline lookup yields CDR1 SGHVS and CDR2 FNYEAQ.

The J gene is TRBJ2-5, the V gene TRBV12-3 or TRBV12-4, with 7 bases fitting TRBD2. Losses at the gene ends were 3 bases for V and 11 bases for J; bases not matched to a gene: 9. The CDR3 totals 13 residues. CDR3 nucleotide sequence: TGTGCCAGCAGTTTCGTCGACCGGGGGGAGCAGTACTTC. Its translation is CASSFVDRGEQYF.

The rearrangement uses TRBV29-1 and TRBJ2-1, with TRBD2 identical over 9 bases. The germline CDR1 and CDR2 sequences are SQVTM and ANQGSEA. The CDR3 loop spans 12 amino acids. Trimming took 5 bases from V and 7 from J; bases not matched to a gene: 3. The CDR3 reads CSVRGGVNEQFF. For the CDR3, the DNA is TGCAGCGTTCGCGGGGGGGTAAATGAGCAGTTCTTC.

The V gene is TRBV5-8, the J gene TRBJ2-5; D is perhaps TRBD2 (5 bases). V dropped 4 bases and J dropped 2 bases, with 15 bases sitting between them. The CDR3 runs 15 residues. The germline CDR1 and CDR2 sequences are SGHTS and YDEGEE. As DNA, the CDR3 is TGTGCCAGCAGCACCCACGGAGGCATTCAAGAGACCCAGTACTTC. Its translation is CASSTHGGIQETQYF.

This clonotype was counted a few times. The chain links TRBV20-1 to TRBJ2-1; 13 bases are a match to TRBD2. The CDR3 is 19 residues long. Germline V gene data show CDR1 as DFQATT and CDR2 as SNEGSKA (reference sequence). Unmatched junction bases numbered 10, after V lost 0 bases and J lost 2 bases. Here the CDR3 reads CSARDTSGGADRAYNEQFF. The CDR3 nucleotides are TGCAGTGCTAGAGATACTAGCGGGGGGGCCGATAGGGCCTACAATGAGCAGTTCTTC.

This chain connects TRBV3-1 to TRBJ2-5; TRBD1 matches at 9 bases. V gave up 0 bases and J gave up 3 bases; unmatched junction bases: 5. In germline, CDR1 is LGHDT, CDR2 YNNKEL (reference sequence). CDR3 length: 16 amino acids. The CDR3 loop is CASSQDLWDREETQYF. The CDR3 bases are TGTGCCAGCAGCCAAGATCTCTGGGACAGGGAAGAGACCCAGTACTTC.

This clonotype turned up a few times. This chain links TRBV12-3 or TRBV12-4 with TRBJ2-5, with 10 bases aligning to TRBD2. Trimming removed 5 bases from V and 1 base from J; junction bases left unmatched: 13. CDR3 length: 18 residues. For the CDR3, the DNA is TGTGCCAGCAGTCAAAAAACATTAGCGGGGGGAGGCCAAGAGACCCAGTACTTC. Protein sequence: CASSQKTLAGGGQETQYF.

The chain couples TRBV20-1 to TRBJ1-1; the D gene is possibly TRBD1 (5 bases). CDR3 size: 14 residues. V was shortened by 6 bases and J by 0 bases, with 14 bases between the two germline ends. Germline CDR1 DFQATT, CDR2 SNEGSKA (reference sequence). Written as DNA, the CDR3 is TGCAGTGCGCCTCCGGGACGGCTGAACACTGAAGCTTTCTTT. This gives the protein CSAPPGRLNTEAFF.

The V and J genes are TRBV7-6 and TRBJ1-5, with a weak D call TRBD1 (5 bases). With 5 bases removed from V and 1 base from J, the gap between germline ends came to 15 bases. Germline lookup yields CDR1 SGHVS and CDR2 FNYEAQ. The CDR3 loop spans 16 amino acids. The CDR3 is CASSPSDRMSNQPQHF. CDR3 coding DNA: TGTGCCAGCAGCCCCTCCGACAGAATGAGCAATCAGCCCCAGCATTTT.

The DNA of the CDR3 is TGTGCCAGCAGCTTGGGACAGGGGAGCTCCTACGAGCAGTTCTTC. The encoded protein is CASSLGQGSSYEQFF. The J gene is TRBJ2-7, the V gene TRBV5-6, with TRBD1 matching over 8 bases. The DNA end lines up better with TRBJ2-1; the J call may be wrong. This CDR3 spans 15 amino acids. The germline V gene encodes CDR1 SGHDT and CDR2 YYEEEE.

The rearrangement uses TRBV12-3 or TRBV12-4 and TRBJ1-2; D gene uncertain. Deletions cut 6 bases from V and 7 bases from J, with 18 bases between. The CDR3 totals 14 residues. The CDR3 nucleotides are TGTGCCAGCAGGCTAGGCGGGGAAAAGGCTGGCTACACCTTC. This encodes CASRLGGEKAGYTF.

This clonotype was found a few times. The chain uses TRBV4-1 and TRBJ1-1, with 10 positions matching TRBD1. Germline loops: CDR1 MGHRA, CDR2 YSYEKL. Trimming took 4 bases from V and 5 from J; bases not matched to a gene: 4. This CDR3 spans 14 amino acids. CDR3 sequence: CASSLGQGITEAFF. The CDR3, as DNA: TGCGCCAGCAGCCTGGGACAGGGGATAACTGAAGCTTTCTTT.

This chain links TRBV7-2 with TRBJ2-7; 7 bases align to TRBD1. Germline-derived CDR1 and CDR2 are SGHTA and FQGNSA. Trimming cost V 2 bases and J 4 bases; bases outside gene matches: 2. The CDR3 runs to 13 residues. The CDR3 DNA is TGTGCCAGCAGCTTACACAGGGGATACGAGCAGTACTTC. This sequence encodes CASSLHRGYEQYF.

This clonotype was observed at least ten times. Written as DNA, the CDR3 is TGTGCCAGCAGTCCGGGACCAGATACGCAGTATTTT. It translates to CASSPGPDTQYF. This chain joins TRBV12-3 or TRBV12-4 and TRBJ2-3; either TRBD1 or TRBD2 may fit D (5 bases each). The CDR3 totals 12 residues. V was shortened by 5 bases and J by 4 bases, with 7 bases between the two germline ends.

CDR3 in DNA: TGTGCCAGCAGCTCAAACAGGATAACTAACTATGGCTACACCTTC. It is translated as CASSSNRITNYGYTF. The genes are TRBV5-6 and TRBJ1-2; a weak D match, TRBD1 (5 bases). Germline loops: CDR1 SGHDT, CDR2 YYEEEE. This CDR3 is built from 15 residues. V dropped 3 bases and J dropped 0 bases, with 12 bases sitting between them. The entire variable domain, with the rest obtained from reference TRBV5-6 and TRBJ1-2, is as follows: DAGVTQSPTHLIKTRGQQVTLRCSPKSGHDTVSWYQQALGQGPQFIFQYYEEEERQRGNFPDRFSGHQFPNYSSELNVNALLLGDSALYLCASSSNRITNYGYTFGSGTRLTVV.

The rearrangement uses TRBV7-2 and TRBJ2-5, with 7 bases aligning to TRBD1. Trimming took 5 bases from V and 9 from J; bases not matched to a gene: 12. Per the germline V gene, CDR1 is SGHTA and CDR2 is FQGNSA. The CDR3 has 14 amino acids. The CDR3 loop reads CASSPKRFGQAQYF. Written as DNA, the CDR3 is TGTGCCAGCAGCCCAAAGCGGTTTGGACAGGCCCAGTACTTC.

The CDR3 protein is CATSRDGRSYEQYF. The CDR3 nucleotides read TGTGCCACCAGCAGAGATGGCCGGTCCTACGAGCAGTACTTC. The rearrangement uses TRBV15 and TRBJ2-7; unclear D gene. This CDR3 region has 14 residues. The V end was cut by 0 bases, the J end by 1 base, with 7 bases between. Looked up from germline, CDR1 is LNHNV and CDR2 is YYDKDF (reference sequence). Using reference TRBV15 and TRBJ2-7 for the parts outside the CDR3, the full variable domain is DAMVIQNPRYQVTQFGKPVTLSCSQTLNHNVMYWYQQKSSQAPKLLFHYYDKDFNNEADTPDNFQSRRPNTSFCFLDIRSPGLGDTAMYLCATSRDGRSYEQYFGPGTRLTVT.

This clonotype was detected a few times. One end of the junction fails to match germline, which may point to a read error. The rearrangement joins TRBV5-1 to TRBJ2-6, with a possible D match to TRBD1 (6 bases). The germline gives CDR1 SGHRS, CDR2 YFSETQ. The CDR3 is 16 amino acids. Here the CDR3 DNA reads TGTGCCAGCAGCTTGGGGGCCAGCTCTGGGGCCAACGTCCTGACTTTC. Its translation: CASSLGASSGANVLTF.